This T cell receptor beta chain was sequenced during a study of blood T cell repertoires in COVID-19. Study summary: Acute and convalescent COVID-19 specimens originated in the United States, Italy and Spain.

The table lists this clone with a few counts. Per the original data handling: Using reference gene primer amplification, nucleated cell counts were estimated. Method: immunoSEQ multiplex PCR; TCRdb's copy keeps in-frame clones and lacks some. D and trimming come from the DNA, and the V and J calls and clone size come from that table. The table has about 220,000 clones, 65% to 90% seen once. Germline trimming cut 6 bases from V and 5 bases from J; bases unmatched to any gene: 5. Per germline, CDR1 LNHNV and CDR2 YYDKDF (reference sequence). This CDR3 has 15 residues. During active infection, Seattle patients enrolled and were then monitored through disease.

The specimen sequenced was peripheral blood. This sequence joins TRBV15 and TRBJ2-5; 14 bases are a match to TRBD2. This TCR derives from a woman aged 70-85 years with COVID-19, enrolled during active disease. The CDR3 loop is CATRPGLAGAETQYF. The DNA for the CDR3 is TGTGCCACCAGACCGGGACTAGCGGGAGCCGAGACCCAGTACTTC.